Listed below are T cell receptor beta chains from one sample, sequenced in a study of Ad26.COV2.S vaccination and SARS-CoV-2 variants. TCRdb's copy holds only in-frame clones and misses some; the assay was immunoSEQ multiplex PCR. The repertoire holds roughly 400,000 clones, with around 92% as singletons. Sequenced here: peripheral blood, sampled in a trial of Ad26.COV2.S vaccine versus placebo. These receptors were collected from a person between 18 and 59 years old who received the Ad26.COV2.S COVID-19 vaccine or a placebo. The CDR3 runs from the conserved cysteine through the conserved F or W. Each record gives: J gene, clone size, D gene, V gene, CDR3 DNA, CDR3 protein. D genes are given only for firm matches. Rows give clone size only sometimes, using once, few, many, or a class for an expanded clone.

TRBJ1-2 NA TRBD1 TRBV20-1 TGCAGTGCTAGTACCGGGACAGGGTACTATGGCTACACCTTC CSASTGTGYYGYTF
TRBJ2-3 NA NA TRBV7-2 TGTGCCAGCGCCCCGGGAGATACGCAGTATTTT CASAPGDTQYF
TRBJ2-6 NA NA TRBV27 TGTGCCAGCAGTTTATCCCGACTTGCTGGGGCCAACGTCCTGACTTTC CASSLSRLAGANVLTF
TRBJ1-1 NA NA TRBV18 TGTGCCAGCTCACAAGGATTCACTGAAGCTTTCTTT CASSQGFTEAFF
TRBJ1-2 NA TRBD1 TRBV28 TGTGCCAGCAGTAGAGGGGGAGGGGGACAGGCCTATGGCTACACCTTC CASSRGGGGQAYGYTF
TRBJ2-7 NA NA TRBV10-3 TGTGCCATCAGTGAGTCTGGGCCCGTCCTTCGCCACGAGCAGTACTTC CAISESGPVLRHEQYF
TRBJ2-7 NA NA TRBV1 TGCACCAGCAGCCAACGTCAGGGGTATGAGCAGTACTTC CTSSQRQGYEQYF
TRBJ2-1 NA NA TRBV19 TGTGCCAGTGGGAACTCCTACAATGAGCAGTTCTTC CASGNSYNEQFF
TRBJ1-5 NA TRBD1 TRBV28 TGTGCCAGCAGACCCCGGGACAGTCGGGGCAATCAGCCCCAGCATTTT CASRPRDSRGNQPQHF
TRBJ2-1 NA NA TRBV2 TGTGCCAGCAGTGAAGGGCCGAACGGGGGCCCCTACAATGAGCAGTTCTTC CASSEGPNGGPYNEQFF
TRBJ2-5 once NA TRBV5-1 TGCGCCAGCAGCTTGACAGTCAGAGAGACCCAGTACTTC CASSLTVRETQYF
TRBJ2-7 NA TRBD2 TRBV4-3 TGCGCCAGCAGCCAAGGTACTAGCGGGGCTTACGAGCAGTACTTC CASSQGTSGAYEQYF
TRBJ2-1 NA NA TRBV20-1 TGCAGTGCTAGTGACGGGACCATTGTCTACAATGAGCAGTTCTTC CSASDGTIVYNEQFF
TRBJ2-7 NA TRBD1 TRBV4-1 TGCGCCAGCAGCGTACACCGGGACAGCCCCTACGAGCAGTACTTC CASSVHRDSPYEQYF
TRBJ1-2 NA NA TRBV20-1 TGCAGTGCCCCGGCTAACTATGGCTACACCTTC CSAPANYGYTF
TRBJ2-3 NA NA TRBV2 TGTGCCAGCAGATTAAACGCGGGGGATACGCAGTATTTT CASRLNAGDTQYF
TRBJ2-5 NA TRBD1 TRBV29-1 TGCAGCGGCTACAGGGGCTACGAAGAGACCCAGTACTTC CSGYRGYEETQYF
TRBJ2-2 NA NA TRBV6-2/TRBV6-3 TGTGCCAGCAGTCCCCAACAGGGACCTCGCACCGGGGAGCTGTTTTTT CASSPQQGPRTGELFF
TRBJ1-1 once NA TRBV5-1 TGCGCCAGCAGCGCCACAGGACGTCCGACGAACACTGAAGCTTTCTTT CASSATGRPTNTEAFF
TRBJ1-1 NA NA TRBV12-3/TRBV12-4 TGTGCCAGCATTCAAGGGAGCACTGAAGCTTTCTTT CASIQGSTEAFF
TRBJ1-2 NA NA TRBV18 TGTGCCAGCTCAAGCTACCGGGGCTATGAGGACTATGGCTACACCTTC CASSSYRGYEDYGYTF
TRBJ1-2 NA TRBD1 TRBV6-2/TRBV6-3 TGTGCCAGCAGTCCATACGGGACAGGCTCATTTAACTACGGCTACACCTTC CASSPYGTGSFNYGYTF
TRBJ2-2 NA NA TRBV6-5 TGTGCCAGCAGTTCGATAGTCAGGGGGGAGCTGTTTTTT CASSSIVRGELFF
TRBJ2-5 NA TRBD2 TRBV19 TGTGCCAGTAGTTCCTTGACCCTAGCGGGGGGTTATGAGACCCAGTACTTC CASSSLTLAGGYETQYF
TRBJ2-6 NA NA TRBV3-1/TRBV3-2 TGTGCCAGCAGCCACTCTTGGGTGGCAGGATTCTCTGGGGCCAACGTCCTGACTTTC CASSHSWVAGFSGANVLTF
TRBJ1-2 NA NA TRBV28 TGTGCCAGCAGTTTGGCGGATGGCTACACCTTC CASSLADGYTF
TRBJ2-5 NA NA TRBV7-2 TGTGCCAGCAGCGAAAAAGAGACCCAGTACTTC CASSEKETQYF
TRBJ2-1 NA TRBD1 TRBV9 TGTGCCAGCAGCGTAGGGGGGACAGGGTTGGGTGAGCAGTTCTTC CASSVGGTGLGEQFF
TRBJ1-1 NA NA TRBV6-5 TGTGCCAGCAGTTACGCGACGACAGGTGACACTGAAGCTTTCTTT CASSYATTGDTEAFF
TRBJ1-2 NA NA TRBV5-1 TGCGCCAGCGGAAGGACAGCTAACTATGGCTACACCTTC CASGRTANYGYTF
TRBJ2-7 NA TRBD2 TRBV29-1 TGCAGCGCGAGGACTAGCGGTTACGAGCAGTACTTC CSARTSGYEQYF
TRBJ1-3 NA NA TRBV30 TGTGCCTGGAGTGTAGGTGTTGGAAACACCATATATTTT CAWSVGVGNTIYF
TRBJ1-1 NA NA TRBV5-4 TGTGCCAGCAGCTTGCTTGGGGGCGGGAACACTGAAGCTTTCTTT CASSLLGGGNTEAFF
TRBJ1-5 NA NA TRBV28 TGTGCCAGCAGTTCTGACAATCAGCCCCAGCATTTT CASSSDNQPQHF
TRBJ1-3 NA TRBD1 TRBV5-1 TGCGCCACCTCGAGACAGGGCGACTCTGGAAACACCATATATTTT CATSRQGDSGNTIYF
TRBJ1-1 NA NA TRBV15 TGTGCCACCAGCAGAGATGGTAGAGCCACTGAAGCTTTCTTT CATSRDGRATEAFF
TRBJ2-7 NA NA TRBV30 TGTGCCTGGAGTGTAACCTACGAGCAGTACTTC CAWSVTYEQYF
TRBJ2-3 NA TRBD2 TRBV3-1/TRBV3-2 TGTGCCAGCAGCCCAAGAGCTCTAGCGGGGGGCACAGATACGCAGTATTTT CASSPRALAGGTDTQYF
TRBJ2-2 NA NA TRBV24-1 TGTGCCACCAGTGATTGGACATTCGGCTCGAACACCGGGGAGCTGTTTTTT CATSDWTFGSNTGELFF
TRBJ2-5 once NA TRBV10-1 TGCGCCAGCACCCAGGGTGGCCAAGAGACCCAGTACTTC CASTQGGQETQYF
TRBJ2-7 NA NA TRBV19 TGTGCCAGTAGTGGCCTTGGGGGCGAGCAGTACTTC CASSGLGGEQYF
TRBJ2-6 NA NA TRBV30 TGTGCCAACCAGGGAATTGGGACTGGGGCCAACGTCCTGACTTTC CANQGIGTGANVLTF
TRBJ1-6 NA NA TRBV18 TGTGCCAGCTCACCATGGGGGAACACCCCCAATTCACCCCTCCACTTT CASSPWGNTPNSPLHF
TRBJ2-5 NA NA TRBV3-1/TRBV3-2 TGTGCCAGCAGCCCCGCCTCCCAGGCAGAGACCCAGTACTTC CASSPASQAETQYF
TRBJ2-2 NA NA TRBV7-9 TGTGCCAGCAGCTTAGTGGTCCCTACCGGGGAGCTGTTTTTT CASSLVVPTGELFF
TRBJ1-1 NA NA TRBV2 TGTGCCAGCAGTTCCCAAGGGGTCACTGAAGCTTTCTTT CASSSQGVTEAFF
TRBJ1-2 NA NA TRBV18 TGTGCCAGCTCACCAGACGCCAGGGGAGGCGATGGCTACACCTTC CASSPDARGGDGYTF
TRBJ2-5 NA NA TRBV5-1 TGCGCCAGCGGGGTCCTCGACCCGGCAGAGACCCAGTACTTC CASGVLDPAETQYF
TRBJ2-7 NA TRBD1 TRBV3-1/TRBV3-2 TGTGCCAGCAGCCAGTGGTCAGGGGGCCTATCGGACTTC CASSQWSGGLSDF
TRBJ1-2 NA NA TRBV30 TGTGCCTGGAGTGTACTGGGGGGTGGCTACACCTTC CAWSVLGGGYTF
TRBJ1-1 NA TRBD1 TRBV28 TGTGCCAGTATGGGGACAGGGTGGGGCACTGAAGCTTTCTTT CASMGTGWGTEAFF
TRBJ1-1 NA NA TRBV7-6 TGTGCCAGCAGCATCGGGGAGAGGAACACTGAAGCTTTCTTT CASSIGERNTEAFF
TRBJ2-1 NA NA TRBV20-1 TGCAGTGCGAGTGCGGGGAGCAGGGGGGAGTTCTTC CSASAGSRGEFF
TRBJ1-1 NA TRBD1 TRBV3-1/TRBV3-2 TGTGCCAGCAGCCAAGGAGACAGGGGGATGATGAACACTGAAGCTTTCTTT CASSQGDRGMMNTEAFF
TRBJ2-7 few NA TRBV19 TGTGCCAGTAGTGCCGCCTACGAGCAGTACTTC CASSAAYEQYF
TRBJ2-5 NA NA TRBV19 TGTGCCAGTAACTCTGGTGGGGAGACCCAGTACTTC CASNSGGETQYF
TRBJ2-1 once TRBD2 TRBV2 TGTGCCAGCAGTGAAACGACGGGGGGGCCCCATGAGCAGTTCTTC CASSETTGGPHEQFF
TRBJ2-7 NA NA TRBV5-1 TGCGCCAGCAGCCCCGGGGCACAGGTTCACGAGCAGTACTTC CASSPGAQVHEQYF
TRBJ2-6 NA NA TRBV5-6 TGTGCCAGCAGCTTGGAGAAGGGGTCGGGGGCCAACGTCCTGACTTTC CASSLEKGSGANVLTF
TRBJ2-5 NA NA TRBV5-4 TGTGCCAGCAGCAAAGGGGGGGAGGAGACCCAGTACTTC CASSKGGEETQYF